The rows below give T cell receptor beta chains drawn from one sample of a study of cytomegalovirus exposure and HLA in healthy donors. Data came from immunoSEQ multiplex PCR; TCRdb stores just in-frame clones and leaves some out. The repertoire consists of 90,000 to 150,000 clones, with roughly 84% occurring once and the leading ten covering around 1.9%. Sequencing was performed on PBMCs. These receptors all come from a woman aged 25 to 39 in good health and CMV-seronegative. Both conserved end residues are part of each CDR3. D genes are given only for firm matches. Clone sizes are given selectively: once, few, many, or a class where the clone is expanded.

j_call v_call clone_size d_call cdr3_aa cdr3_nt
TRBJ2-1 TRBV6-5 . TRBD2 CASTTFRGDNEQFF TGTGCCAGCACCACTTTTCGGGGGGACAATGAGCAGTTCTTC
TRBJ2-2 TRBV29-1 . . CSVTYNTGELFF TGCAGCGTCACCTATAACACCGGGGAGCTGTTTTTT
TRBJ1-5 TRBV6-9 . TRBD1 CASSYLLWTGGSNQPQHF TGTGCCAGCAGTTATTTACTTTGGACAGGGGGGAGCAATCAGCCCCAGCATTTT
TRBJ1-1 TRBV18 . . CASSHPGNGTGGTEAFF TGTGCCAGCTCACACCCGGGGAACGGGACCGGGGGCACTGAAGCTTTCTTT
TRBJ2-7 TRBV13 few TRBD2 CASSLEAGGLYEQYF TGTGCCAGCAGCTTAGAAGCGGGGGGGCTGTACGAGCAGTACTTC
TRBJ1-1 TRBV9 . . CASSAFPLNTEAFF TGTGCCAGCAGCGCCTTCCCCCTGAACACTGAAGCTTTCTTT
TRBJ1-5 TRBV19 once . CASSIETGRAQPQHF TGTGCCAGTAGTATAGAAACGGGGAGGGCTCAGCCCCAGCATTTT
TRBJ2-2 TRBV11-2 . . CASSFLRGTGELFF TGTGCCAGCAGCTTCCTCAGGGGCACCGGGGAGCTGTTTTTT
TRBJ2-6 TRBV7-3 . TRBD1 CASSLRGQEGNVLTF TGTGCCAGCAGCTTAAGGGGACAGGAGGGGAACGTCCTGACTTTC
TRBJ1-1 TRBV5-4 . TRBD1 CASSPGGQGTEAFF TGTGCCAGCAGCCCTGGAGGACAGGGCACTGAAGCTTTCTTT
TRBJ2-7 TRBV5-1 . . CASSPQGGAYEQYF TGCGCCAGCAGCCCACAGGGTGGGGCCTACGAGCAGTACTTC
TRBJ1-4 TRBV15 once . CATSRVRATNEKLFF TGTGCCACCAGCAGAGTCAGGGCAACTAATGAAAAACTGTTTTTT
TRBJ1-6 TRBV7-6 few . CASSLGGAGTDSPLHF TGTGCCAGCAGCTTAGGCGGGGCAGGGACGGATTCACCCCTCCACTTT
TRBJ2-7 TRBV19 . . CASSSTASYEQYF TGTGCCAGTAGTTCGACAGCCTCCTACGAGCAGTACTTC
TRBJ2-5 TRBV5-1 once . CASSLGTPQETQYF TGCGCCAGCAGCTTGGGGACACCCCAAGAGACCCAGTACTTC
TRBJ1-1 TRBV12-5 . TRBD1 CASGPRTGVGTEAFF TGTGCTAGTGGTCCCCGGACAGGGGTGGGGACTGAAGCTTTCTTT
TRBJ2-7 TRBV13 once . CASSVESGTEQYF TGTGCCAGCAGCGTAGAGTCGGGAACCGAGCAGTACTTC
TRBJ2-5 TRBV5-1 . TRBD2 CASSLALLAGQETQYF TGCGCCAGCAGCTTGGCCCTGCTAGCGGGGCAAGAGACCCAGTACTTC
TRBJ1-2 TRBV5-4 . . CASSAVTDGYTF TGTGCCAGCAGCGCAGTAACCGATGGCTACACCTTC
TRBJ2-3 TRBV6-1 . . CASSSSTDTQYF TGTGCCAGCAGCAGTAGCACAGATACGCAGTATTTT
TRBJ1-5 TRBV6-4 few . CASSAEGNQPQHF TGTGCCAGCAGTGCCGAGGGTAATCAGCCCCAGCATTTT
TRBJ2-5 TRBV27 . TRBD2 CASSFRTSGLETQYF TGTGCCAGCAGTTTCAGGACTAGCGGCTTAGAGACCCAGTACTTC
TRBJ1-2 TRBV6-5 . . CASRPDSQLYGYTF TGTGCCAGCAGACCGGACAGTCAACTCTATGGCTACACCTTC
TRBJ1-1 TRBV25-1 . . CASSGRGQYTEAFF TGTGCCAGCAGTGGCAGGGGTCAGTACACTGAAGCTTTCTTT
TRBJ2-3 TRBV30 . TRBD2 CAWSVTPGGGFTDTQYF TGTGCCTGGAGTGTAACCCCTGGGGGGGGATTCACAGATACGCAGTATTTT
TRBJ2-5 TRBV6-5 once . CASSYRLDWYQETQYF TGTGCCAGCAGTTACCGCCTCGACTGGTACCAAGAGACCCAGTACTTC
TRBJ2-7 TRBV10-3 . . CAITTDSSYEQYF TGTGCCATCACCACGGACAGCTCCTACGAGCAGTACTTC
TRBJ1-1 TRBV18 . . CASSPGQLNTEAFF TGTGCCAGCTCACCAGGACAGCTGAACACTGAAGCTTTCTTT
TRBJ2-7 TRBV7-6 . TRBD1 CASSPRTGGLTYEQYF TGTGCCAGCAGCCCGAGGACAGGGGGCCTTACCTACGAGCAGTACTTC
TRBJ2-5 TRBV5-8 . TRBD1 CASSLQVRGTQETQYF TGTGCCAGCAGCTTGCAAGTCAGGGGGACACAAGAGACCCAGTACTTC
TRBJ2-5 TRBV27 . TRBD2 CASSHIPGLGSETQYF TGTGCCAGCAGTCACATCCCCGGACTAGGGTCAGAGACCCAGTACTTC
TRBJ1-3 TRBV4-1 . . CASSQASRLSGNTIYF TGCGCCAGCAGCCAAGCTAGTAGGCTTTCTGGAAACACCATATATTTT
TRBJ2-3 TRBV6-5 . TRBD2 CASSYPSGGGTDTQYF TGTGCCAGCAGTTACCCTAGCGGGGGGGGTACAGATACGCAGTATTTT
TRBJ2-2 TRBV7-2 . . CASSPGAGLPNTGELFF TGTGCCAGCAGCCCCGGGGCCGGACTACCGAACACCGGGGAGCTGTTTTTT
TRBJ2-3 TRBV11-1 . TRBD2 CASSLNGGTDTQYF TGTGCCAGCAGCTTAAACGGGGGGACAGATACGCAGTATTTT
TRBJ1-1 TRBV6-5 . . CASSYSGVIPEAFF TGTGCCAGCAGTTACTCAGGGGTGATACCTGAAGCTTTCTTT
TRBJ2-2 TRBV6-4 many TRBD1 CASSEGQGTTGELFF TGTGCCAGCAGTGAGGGACAGGGAACCACCGGGGAGCTGTTTTTT
TRBJ2-5 TRBV27 . TRBD2 CASSLGAGGGETQYF TGTGCCAGCAGTTTAGGGGCGGGGGGCGGTGAGACCCAGTACTTC
TRBJ2-2 TRBV7-2 . . CASSLTTGELFF TGTGCCAGCAGCCTGACAACCGGGGAGCTGTTTTTT
TRBJ2-5 TRBV11-3 . . CASSNRQGQETQYF TGTGCCAGCAGCAACCGGCAGGGCCAAGAGACCCAGTACTTC
TRBJ1-5 TRBV15 . . CATSISGDQPQHF TGTGCCACCAGCATCTCAGGGGATCAGCCCCAGCATTTT
TRBJ1-1 TRBV30 . . CAWSLTTRPNTEAFF TGTGCCTGGAGTCTGACCACTAGACCTAACACTGAAGCTTTCTTT
TRBJ2-4 TRBV9 . . CASSSGDRPGNIQYF TGTGCCAGCAGCTCCGGAGACAGGCCAGGGAACATTCAGTACTTC
TRBJ2-4 TRBV15 . . CATSRDQGLAKNIQYF TGTGCCACCAGCAGAGATCAGGGTCTAGCCAAAAACATTCAGTACTTC
TRBJ2-2 TRBV19 . TRBD2 CASSMGLAGIITGELFF TGTGCCAGTAGTATGGGACTAGCGGGGATTATCACCGGGGAGCTGTTTTTT
TRBJ1-3 TRBV29-1 . TRBD1 CSVEDGQGANTIYF TGCAGCGTTGAAGACGGACAGGGGGCGAACACCATATATTTT
TRBJ1-5 TRBV7-2 . TRBD1 CASSPQGAAQPQHF TGTGCCAGCAGCCCACAGGGGGCAGCACAGCCCCAGCATTTT